The 17 T cell receptor beta chains reported below all come from one sample, sequenced in a study of T cell responses to AZD1222 COVID-19 vaccine. Data came from immunoSEQ multiplex PCR; TCRdb stores just in-frame clones and leaves some out. Here the sample spans about 110,000 clones, about 94% being singletons. Specimen: peripheral blood, collected 28 days after the second AZD1222 dose. These TCRs come from an adult who received the AZD1222 COVID-19 vaccine.

The rearrangement uses TRBV10-3 and TRBJ1-6; no reliable D call. Trimming pared 11 bases from V and 4 bases from J, leaving 24 bases between. The CDR3 has 17 amino acids. CDR1 and CDR2 from the germline V gene are ENHRY and SYGVKD. CDR3: CAVLKSVFLPYNSPLHF. CDR3 bases: TGTGCCGTGCTAAAGTCCGTTTTCCTCCCGTATAATTCACCCCTCCACTTT.

This rearrangement joins TRBV7-2 to TRBJ2-7, with D possibly matching TRBD2 (5 bases). CDR3 length equals 12 residues. V lost 10 bases to trimming and J lost 3 bases, with 13 bases between them. Germline V gives CDR1 SGHTA, CDR2 FQGNSA. The CDR3: CATSEGRYEQYF. CDR3 coding DNA: TGTGCCACCTCTGAGGGCCGCTACGAGCAGTACTTC.

V and J are TRBV15 and TRBJ2-7; D is undetermined. The CDR3 consists of 12 residues. Germline V CDR1 and CDR2: LNHNV, YYDKDF (reference sequence). V was pared by 2 bases and J by 3 bases, with 5 bases between. DNA of the CDR3: TGTGCCACCAGCAGACCTCTCTACGAGCAGTACTTC. Its protein product is CATSRPLYEQYF.

The chain recombines TRBV7-9 with TRBJ1-2; D perhaps matches TRBD1 (6 bases). The CDR3 runs to 15 residues. Trimming pared 2 bases from V and 3 bases from J, leaving 13 bases between. Germline V CDR1 and CDR2: SEHNR, FQNEAQ (reference sequence). CDR3 protein: CASSLLGGWDYGYTF. The CDR3 coding sequence is TGTGCCAGCAGCTTACTCGGGGGCTGGGACTATGGCTACACCTTC.

The CDR3: CASSLDNPKNIQYF. As DNA, the CDR3 is TGTGCCAGCAGCTTAGACAACCCCAAAAACATTCAGTACTTC. The V gene is TRBV7-9, the J gene TRBJ2-4; no reliable D call. Germline CDR1 is SEHNR and CDR2 is FQNEAQ (reference sequence). This CDR3 is built from 14 residues. Trimming cost V 1 base and J 2 bases, with 6 bases left between them. The variable domain in full, with the rest retrieved from reference TRBV7-9 and TRBJ2-4, is DTGVSQNPRHKITKRGQNVTFRCDPISEHNRLYWYRQTLGQGPEFLTYFQNEAQLEKSRLLSDRFSAERPKGSFSTLEIQRTEQGDSAMYLCASSLDNPKNIQYFGAGTRLSVL.

A single count supports this clone. V and J are TRBV27 and TRBJ1-2; TRBD1 matches at 8 bases. The CDR3 contains 13 residues. Germline values: CDR1 MNHEY, CDR2 SMNVEV (reference sequence). V trimming: 3 bases; J trimming: 7 bases; junction bases outside the gene matches: 4. As DNA, the CDR3 is TGTGCCAGCAGTTTTCAGGGGGCGCCTGGCTACACCTTC. Its translation is CASSFQGAPGYTF.

This chain uses TRBV18 with TRBJ1-4, with D perhaps TRBD1 (5 bases). Trimming stripped 2 bases from V and 7 bases from J, with 11 bases between. Germline-derived CDR1 and CDR2 are KGHSH and LQKENI. The CDR3 runs 14 residues. The DNA for the CDR3 is TGTGCCAGCTCACCAAGAGGGGTTGGTGAAAAACTGTTTTTT. Residues: CASSPRGVGEKLFF. The variable domain in full, with the rest retrieved from reference TRBV18 and TRBJ1-4, is NAGVMQNPRHLVRRRGQEARLRCSPMKGHSHVYWYRQLPEEGLKFMVYLQKENIIDESGMPKERFSAEFPKEGPSILRIQQVVRGDSAAYFCASSPRGVGEKLFFGSGTQLSVL.

V gene TRBV11-2 combines with J gene TRBJ1-1, with a possible D match to TRBD1 (5 bases). Trimming cost V 5 bases and J 0 bases, with 10 bases left between them. This CDR3 spans 14 amino acids. Germline V gene lookup returns CDR1 SGHAT and CDR2 FQNNGV. The CDR3 here is CASSRGAMNTEAFF. DNA of the CDR3: TGTGCCAGCAGCCGAGGGGCTATGAACACTGAAGCTTTCTTT.

This chain uses TRBV4-2 with TRBJ2-7; 11 positions agree with TRBD2. Germline V gives CDR1 LGHNA, CDR2 YNFKEQ. The length of the CDR3 is 16 residues. Trimming at V came to 1 base and at J to 6 bases, leaving 8 bases not matched to a gene. CDR3 coding DNA: TGTGCCAGCAGCCAAGTAGTAGCGGGAGGGCCCCCCGAGCAGTACTTC. Protein sequence: CASSQVVAGGPPEQYF.

This sequence joins TRBV10-3 and TRBJ1-4; 7 bases are shared with TRBD1. Trimming at V came to 4 bases and at J to 4 bases, leaving 3 bases not matched to a gene. Germline loops: CDR1 ENHRY, CDR2 SYGVKD. CDR3 length: 14 amino acids. CDR3 coding DNA: TGTGCCATCAGTGCGGGACAGATTAATGAAAAACTGTTTTTT. Translating it yields CAISAGQINEKLFF.

CDR3 in DNA: TGTGCCAGCACCCCCGGGACAGGGGCTCGCTATGGCTACACCTTC. Translation gives CASTPGTGARYGYTF. The genes are TRBV6-5 and TRBJ1-2; the match to TRBD1 covers 10 bases. The CDR3 totals 15 residues. The germline V gene encodes CDR1 MNHEY and CDR2 SVGAGI. V lost 7 bases, J lost 4 bases, and 9 bases stayed unmatched.

The rearrangement joins TRBV5-5 to TRBJ1-2; D not resolved. Deletions cut 4 bases from V and 8 bases from J, with 15 bases between. The CDR3 totals 13 residues. Per germline, CDR1 SGHKS and CDR2 YYEKEE (reference sequence). The CDR3: CASSPGSGLGYTF. DNA for the CDR3: TGTGCCAGCAGCCCGGGGTCAGGCCTCGGCTACACCTTC.

This chain joins TRBV5-8 and TRBJ1-1; D remains ambiguous. The CDR3 runs 13 residues. Trimming removed 3 bases from V and 1 base from J, with 7 bases in between. Per the germline V gene, CDR1 is SGHTS and CDR2 is YDEGEE. CDR3 in amino acids: CASSSYWNTEAFF. CDR3 nucleotides: TGTGCCAGCAGCTCCTACTGGAACACTGAAGCTTTCTTT.

The chain uses TRBV10-3 and TRBJ2-3; D call uncertain. The CDR3 contains 12 residues. Trimming left V 10 bases short and J 0 bases short, with 8 bases between. Germline lookup yields CDR1 ENHRY and CDR2 SYGVKD. The CDR3 loop reads CATMGSTDTQYF. The CDR3 coding sequence is TGTGCCACCATGGGCAGCACAGATACGCAGTATTTT.

The rearrangement links TRBV5-4 to TRBJ2-7; D gene uncertain. The CDR3 consists of 13 residues. Looked up from germline, CDR1 is SGHNT and CDR2 is YYREEE (reference sequence). Between the trimmed V and J ends, which lost 5 bases and 7 bases, there was a span of 16 bases. CDR3 nucleotide sequence: TGTGCCAGCAGTTACGACCCCGGGCCTGAGCAGTACTTC. It codes for CASSYDPGPEQYF.

The V and J genes are TRBV25-1 and TRBJ2-6, with D unresolved. The CDR3 totals 15 residues. In germline, CDR1 is MGHDK, CDR2 SYGVNS. V was trimmed by 2 bases and J by 4 bases, leaving 9 bases between them. CDR3 sequence reads: CASSERVLGANVLTF. The DNA for the CDR3 is TGTGCCAGCAGTGAACGGGTACTAGGGGCCAACGTCCTGACTTTC.

V is TRBV3-1 (or the pseudogene TRBV3-2) and J is TRBJ1-2; no clear D. The CDR3 spans 13 residues. V was trimmed by 1 base and J by 4 bases, leaving 7 bases between them. The germline V gene has CDR1 LGHDT and CDR2 YNNKEL (reference sequence). As DNA, the CDR3 is TGTGCCAGCAGCCAAGCGAGTTCCTATGGCTACACCTTC. Translating it yields CASSQASSYGYTF.